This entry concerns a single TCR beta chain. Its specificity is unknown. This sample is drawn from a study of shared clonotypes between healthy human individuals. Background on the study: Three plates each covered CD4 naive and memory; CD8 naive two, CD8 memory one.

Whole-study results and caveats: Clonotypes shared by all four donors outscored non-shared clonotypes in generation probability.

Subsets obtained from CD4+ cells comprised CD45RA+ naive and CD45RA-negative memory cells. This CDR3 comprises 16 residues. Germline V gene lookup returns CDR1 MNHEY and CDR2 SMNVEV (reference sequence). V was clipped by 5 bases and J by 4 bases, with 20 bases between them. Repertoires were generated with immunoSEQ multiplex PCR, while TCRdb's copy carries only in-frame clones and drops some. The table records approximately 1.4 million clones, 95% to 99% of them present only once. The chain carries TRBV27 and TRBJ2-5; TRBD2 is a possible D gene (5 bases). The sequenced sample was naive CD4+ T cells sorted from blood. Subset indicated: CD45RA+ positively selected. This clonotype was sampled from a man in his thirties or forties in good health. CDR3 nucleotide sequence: TGTGCCAGCAGTAAACACAGCGTGGGCGGGTCAGAGACCCAGTACTTC. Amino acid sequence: CASSKHSVGGSETQYF.